Following are 27 T cell receptor beta chains from one sample sequenced in a study of CD8+ T cells in alopecia areata. Documented treatment: oral pan-JAK inhibitor, 5-10 mg twice daily. cDNA serving as the sequencing template came from extracted, reverse transcribed RNA. Assay: immunoSEQ multiplex PCR; the TCRdb copy retains only in-frame clones and omits some. The table lists 150,000 to 200,000 clones, more than 55% of them singletons. Source: CD4+ T cells sorted from blood, taken around week 50, from a patient treated with tofacitinib. All receptors derive from a human donor with alopecia areata.

This clone was recorded a few times. The chain employs TRBV20-1 and TRBJ1-2; D remains ambiguous. Per the germline V gene, CDR1 is DFQATT and CDR2 is SNEGSKA (reference sequence). Trimming pared 5 bases from V and 7 bases from J, leaving 8 bases between. The CDR3 has 10 residues. DNA of the CDR3: TGCAGTGCTCCCGAGGGTGGCTACACCTTC. Translated: CSAPEGGYTF.

This clone has just one count. DNA for the CDR3: TGTGCCAGCCGAGGGGACCCAACCTACGAGCAGTACTTC. Amino acids: CASRGDPTYEQYF. The genes are TRBV2 and TRBJ2-7, with D possibly being TRBD1 or TRBD2 (5 bases each). CDR1 is SNHLY, CDR2 FYNNEI, per germline. This CDR3 contains 13 residues. The V gene lost 8 bases and the J gene lost 2 bases, with 13 bases spanning the gap.

This clone was observed a handful of times. The same CDR3 is also encoded by other DNA sequences in this sample. The chain recombines TRBV9 with TRBJ1-6; 7 bases map to TRBD1. This CDR3 contains 14 residues. Germline V lookup: CDR1 SGDLS, CDR2 YYNGEE. With 3 bases clipped from V and 4 bases from J, the junction kept 1 base outside the gene matches. The CDR3 sequence: CASSEQGYNSPLHF. In DNA, the CDR3 is TGTGCCAGCAGCGAACAGGGGTATAATTCACCCCTCCACTTT. The full variable domain, completed using reference TRBV9 and TRBJ1-6, is DSGVTQTPKHLITATGQRVTLRCSPRSGDLSVYWYQQSLDQGLQFLIQYYNGEERAKGNILERFSAQQFPDLHSELNLSSLELGDSALYFCASSEQGYNSPLHFGNGTRLTVT.

The chain is built from TRBV7-2 and TRBJ1-6; D may be TRBD1 (6 bases). This CDR3 is 15 amino acids long. The germline gives CDR1 SGHTA, CDR2 FQGNSA. With 4 bases removed from V and 7 bases from J, the gap between germline ends came to 14 bases. CDR3 region: CASSSLSGGNSPLHF. The CDR3 DNA sequence: TGTGCCAGCAGCTCGCTTTCCGGGGGCAATTCACCCCTCCACTTT.

This clone was observed many times. The chain employs TRBV27 and TRBJ2-2; D is perhaps TRBD1 or TRBD2 (6 bases each). The CDR3 is 14 amino acids. CDR1 is MNHEY and CDR2 is SMNVEV in the germline V gene (reference sequence). V shed 0 bases and J shed 7 bases, with 9 bases lying between them. This CDR3 is CASSLSRGVGELFF. The CDR3 nucleotides are TGTGCCAGCAGTTTATCTAGGGGGGTCGGGGAGCTGTTTTTT.

This clone was observed a handful of times. The chain couples TRBV29-1 to TRBJ2-1, with TRBD1 matching 9 bases. The CDR3 contains 17 residues. Germline V lookup: CDR1 SQVTM, CDR2 ANQGSEA. V lost 6 bases to trimming and J lost 9 bases; unmatched junction nucleotides: 21. Here the CDR3 reads CSVAGGIRDRVLGEQFF. The CDR3 nucleotides read TGCAGCGTGGCCGGGGGGATACGGGACAGGGTTTTGGGTGAGCAGTTCTTC.

This clone has just a few counts. The V and J genes are TRBV29-1 and TRBJ2-1, with D perhaps TRBD2 (7 bases). Germline loops: CDR1 SQVTM, CDR2 ANQGSEA. The CDR3 runs 13 residues. The V gene lost 6 bases and the J gene lost 7 bases, with 16 bases spanning the gap. CDR3 region: CSVKGGPRNEQFF. The DNA of the CDR3 is TGCAGCGTGAAGGGGGGGCCAAGGAATGAGCAGTTCTTC.

The J gene is TRBJ1-5, the V gene TRBV30; D uncertain. Germline CDR1 reads GTSNPN; CDR2 reads SVGIG (reference sequence). This CDR3 has 12 residues. V was trimmed by 0 bases and J by 12 bases, leaving 12 bases between them. CDR3 loop: CAWSVLGGRQHF. CDR3 nucleotide sequence: TGTGCCTGGAGTGTACTAGGAGGTCGCCAGCATTTT.

This clone was recorded a few times. Other DNA sequences within the sample encode an identical CDR3. This chain links TRBV29-1 with TRBJ2-7; the D gene is possibly TRBD2 (6 bases). CDR3 length: 12 amino acids. Germline V gene lookup returns CDR1 SQVTM and CDR2 ANQGSEA. Trimming took off 3 bases at V and 3 bases at J, with 9 bases between the two ends. The CDR3 DNA is TGCAGCGTTGAGCGCGGGAACTACGAGCAGTACTTC. Translation gives CSVERGNYEQYF.

The V gene is TRBV29-1, the J gene TRBJ2-1; D might be TRBD2 (5 bases). This CDR3 contains 15 residues. V was cut by 2 bases and J by 2 bases, with 13 bases left in between. Germline loops: CDR1 SQVTM, CDR2 ANQGSEA. The CDR3 here is CSVERNGKAYNEQFF. The CDR3 region has the DNA TGCAGCGTTGAACGGAACGGGAAAGCCTACAATGAGCAGTTCTTC.

The chain uses TRBV6-5 and TRBJ1-2; D remains ambiguous. The CDR3 extends over 13 amino acids. Trimming took 4 bases from V and 7 from J, leaving 13 bases between them. Germline values: CDR1 MNHEY, CDR2 SVGAGI. CDR3 loop: CASSSDKNGGYTF. For the CDR3, the DNA is TGTGCCAGCAGTTCAGACAAAAACGGTGGCTACACCTTC.

CDR3 sequence (DNA): TGTGCCAGCAGTAACACCTACGAGCAGTACTTC. Translating gives CASSNTYEQYF. This sequence joins TRBV2 and TRBJ2-7; the D is unclear. V was cut by 5 bases and J by 2 bases, with 4 bases left in between. Germline values: CDR1 SNHLY, CDR2 FYNNEI. This CDR3 region has 11 residues. The entire variable domain, with the rest obtained from reference TRBV2 and TRBJ2-7, is as follows: EPEVTQTPSHQVTQMGQEVILRCVPISNHLYFYWYRQILGQKVEFLVSFYNNEISEKSEIFDDQFSVERPDGSNFTLKIRSTKLEDSAMYFCASSNTYEQYFGPGTRLTVT.

The chain joins TRBV11-2 to TRBJ1-2; D possibly corresponds to TRBD1 (6 bases). The V gene lost 3 bases and the J gene lost 6 bases, with 14 bases spanning the gap. CDR3 length equals 14 residues. Germline V CDR1 and CDR2: SGHAT, FQNNGV. CDR3 DNA sequence: TGTGCCAGCAGCTTTAAGCAGGCAGGGGATGGCTACACCTTC. This encodes CASSFKQAGDGYTF.

The chain joins TRBV5-1 to TRBJ1-1; 7 bases match TRBD1. The trim removed 6 bases at V and 1 base at J, leaving 12 bases unmatched. Germline V gene sequence: CDR1 SGHRS, CDR2 YFSETQ. CDR3 size: 16 residues. DNA of the CDR3: TGCGCCAGCAAAGGGGACAGTCAGACGCGGAACACTGAAGCTTTCTTT. Translating gives CASKGDSQTRNTEAFF.

J is TRBJ1-1 and V is TRBV29-1, with D possibly matching TRBD1 (6 bases). The V gene's germline CDR1 is SQVTM and CDR2 ANQGSEA. The length of the CDR3 is 11 residues. Trimming removed 5 bases from V and 6 bases from J, with 10 bases in between. The CDR3 spells CSVMTGPEAFF. In DNA form, the CDR3 reads TGCAGCGTTATGACAGGACCTGAAGCTTTCTTT.

This clone was recorded a few times. The chain employs TRBV19 and TRBJ1-5, with D possibly being TRBD1 (5 bases). V gave up 5 bases and J gave up 6 bases, with 14 bases separating them. Germline loops: CDR1 LNHDA, CDR2 SQIVND (reference sequence). The CDR3 runs to 14 residues. The CDR3 region is CASSPWGGSQPQHF. The CDR3, as DNA: TGTGCCAGTAGTCCCTGGGGGGGGAGTCAGCCCCAGCATTTT.

This clone was detected a few times. This sequence joins TRBV7-8 and TRBJ2-1, with 8 positions matching TRBD1. Losses at the gene ends were 5 bases for V and 4 bases for J; bases not matched to a gene: 7. The CDR3 length is 15 residues. Germline V gene sequence: CDR1 SGHVS, CDR2 FQNEAQ. The CDR3 bases are TGTGCCAGCAGCGAAAGACAGGGGAGTTACAATGAGCAGTTCTTC. It yields the protein CASSERQGSYNEQFF.

The gene calls are TRBV2 and TRBJ1-2; possibly TRBD1 for D (5 bases). Germline lookup yields CDR1 SNHLY and CDR2 FYNNEI. The CDR3 covers 12 residues. Trimming removed 3 bases from V and 6 bases from J, with 8 bases in between. The CDR3 sequence is CASSDTGDGYTF. The CDR3 DNA follows: TGTGCCAGCAGTGATACAGGAGATGGCTACACCTTC. Full variable domain (outside the CDR3, taken from reference TRBV2 and TRBJ1-2): EPEVTQTPSHQVTQMGQEVILRCVPISNHLYFYWYRQILGQKVEFLVSFYNNEISEKSEIFDDQFSVERPDGSNFTLKIRSTKLEDSAMYFCASSDTGDGYTFGSGTRLTVV.

This clone was observed a few times. The chain carries TRBV6-6 and TRBJ1-1, with TRBD1 matching 8 bases. There are 14 residues in the CDR3. The ends lost 5 bases at V and 0 bases at J; junction bases unmatched: 2. Germline values: CDR1 MNHNY, CDR2 SVGAGI (reference sequence). The CDR3 is CASSAQGVNTEAFF. The CDR3 region has the DNA TGTGCCAGCAGTGCACAGGGGGTGAACACTGAAGCTTTCTTT.

This clone was recorded a few times. The V call is TRBV7-2, the J call TRBJ2-3; D is unresolved. The CDR3 is 15 amino acids. CDR1 is SGHTA, CDR2 FQGNSA, per germline. Trimming took off 4 bases at V and 0 bases at J, with 11 bases between the two ends. Written as DNA, the CDR3 is TGTGCCAGCAGCTCTTGGACGGCTAGCACAGATACGCAGTATTTT. It specifies CASSSWTASTDTQYF.

This clone was observed once. The chain has TRBV30 and TRBJ1-2; no clear D gene. This CDR3 contains 12 residues. Deletions cut 0 bases from V and 9 bases from J, with 11 bases between. CDR1 and CDR2 (germline): GTSNPN, SVGIG (reference sequence). CDR3 DNA sequence: TGTGCCTGGAGTGTAAGAGGCAACAGCTACACCTTC. This codes for CAWSVRGNSYTF. The variable domain in full, with the rest retrieved from reference TRBV30 and TRBJ1-2, is SQTIHQWPATLVQPVGSPLSLECTVEGTSNPNLYWYRQAAGRGLQLLFYSVGIGQISSEVPQNLSASRPQDRQFILSSKKLLLSDSGFYLCAWSVRGNSYTFGSGTRLTVV.

This clone showed up just a few times. This chain links TRBV5-1 with TRBJ1-6; the D is unclear. Germline assignment: CDR1 SGHRS and CDR2 YFSETQ. The CDR3 consists of 15 residues. The V and J ends lost 0 bases and 8 bases respectively, with 12 bases between them. This CDR3 is CASSLESAPDSPLHF. CDR3 nucleotides: TGCGCCAGCAGCTTGGAAAGCGCTCCCGATTCACCCCTCCACTTT.

J is TRBJ2-1 and V is TRBV29-1; maybe TRBD2 (5 bases). Germline V gives CDR1 SQVTM, CDR2 ANQGSEA. V lost 3 bases, J lost 7 bases, and 10 bases lay in between. The CDR3 runs 12 residues. The CDR3 region has the DNA TGCAGCGTTGACGCCCAGCGGAATGAGCAGTTCTTC. Translation: CSVDAQRNEQFF.

This chain connects TRBV29-1 to TRBJ1-1; the D gene is possibly TRBD1 (6 bases). V dropped 7 bases and J dropped 3 bases, with 15 bases sitting between them. Germline loops: CDR1 SQVTM, CDR2 ANQGSEA. The length of the CDR3 is 13 residues. CDR3 loop: CSGKQGMDTEAFF. In DNA, the CDR3 is TGCAGCGGCAAACAGGGAATGGACACTGAAGCTTTCTTT.

The chain has TRBV11-3 and TRBJ1-1, with a possible D match to TRBD1 (5 bases). The CDR3 totals 15 residues. The germline CDR1 and CDR2 sequences are SGHNT and YENEEA. V lost 0 bases, J lost 4 bases, and 12 bases lay in between. CDR3 in DNA: TGTGCCAGCAGCTTAGACCCGGGGCCTGCCACTGAAGCTTTCTTT. Its translation: CASSLDPGPATEAFF.

The sample holds a few counts of this clone. The chain carries TRBV9 and TRBJ2-3; D is uncertain. Trimming pared 1 base from V and 0 bases from J, leaving 6 bases between. CDR1 and CDR2 from the germline V gene are SGDLS and YYNGEE. There are 14 residues in the CDR3. CDR3 region: CASSVTWSTDTQYF. In DNA form, the CDR3 reads TGTGCCAGCAGCGTAACTTGGAGCACAGATACGCAGTATTTT.

This clone was counted between two and nine times. The chain is built from TRBV28 and TRBJ1-5; D may be TRBD1 (6 bases). The CDR3 totals 15 residues. With 6 bases removed from V and 4 bases from J, the gap between germline ends came to 16 bases. Germline V lookup: CDR1 MDHEN, CDR2 SYDVKM. CDR3 in amino acids: CASRTKTGSNQPQHF. The CDR3 DNA follows: TGTGCCAGCAGAACGAAGACAGGATCTAATCAGCCCCAGCATTTT.